This T cell receptor (beta chain) was recorded in a study of blood T cells in healthy people across ages. The CDR3 sequence is 14 residues long. The germline gives CDR1 LNHDA, CDR2 SQIVND (reference sequence). Trimming pared 5 bases from V and 5 bases from J, leaving 12 bases between. To note about this clonotype: Its antigen remains unidentified.

A J-beta primer mix and a sample-barcoded 5' primer were used in a second PCR of roughly 6 to 11 cycles. Each of the samples gave a minimum of 3 million paired-end reads that contained CDR3. TCRdb re-analysed the 5' RACE reads in MiXCR, keeping a single row per CDR3 protein. The table has fewer than 750,000 distinct CDR3 sequences, about 50% seen once; the top ten hold around an eighth. General observations from the study: Strong correlation was found linking TCR beta diversity to naive T cell percentage.

V usage is TRBV19 and J usage is TRBJ2-2; weak D call: TRBD1 (6 bases). The receptor's source is a woman of 80 years or more in good health. The sequenced sample was blood. CDR3: CASSAGTSTGELFF. DNA of the CDR3: TGTGCCAGTAGTGCCGGGACATCGACCGGGGAGCTGTTTTTT.